Listed below are T cell receptor beta chains from one sample, sequenced in a study of identical twins. MiXCR was run by TCRdb on the 5' RACE reads, yielding one entry per CDR3 protein. Of a few hundred thousand distinct CDR3 sequences in the sample, approximately 12% were seen once. The data also belong to a second study, concerning yellow fever vaccine responses in identical twins.

Sample: memory (CD45RO+) T cells sorted from blood. The receptors originated from a young woman in good health. The conserved cysteine and the conserved F or W are not part of the CDR3 here. Each record gives: V gene, J gene, CDR3 protein.

TRBV24-1,TRBJ2-1,ATSDRQGWDNEQF
TRBV24-1,TRBJ2-1,ATSDPQQGSF
TRBV10-3,TRBJ2-1,AISESGGAGYEQF
TRBV28,TRBJ2-7,ASRRQASYEQY
TRBV28,TRBJ2-1,ASSRGTSGPTEQF
TRBV20-1,TRBJ2-7,SASDSGTGVSQY
TRBV6-2/TRBV6-3,TRBJ2-1,ASSYLWGSPGSYNEQF
TRBV24-1,TRBJ2-2,ATSDSRAGIHGELF
TRBV9,TRBJ2-3,ASSVAGSTDTQY
TRBV7-2,TRBJ2-7,ASSLGSRGWY
TRBV2,TRBJ2-7,ASRGGPEQY
TRBV7-2,TRBJ2-1,ASSEPGGTHEQF
TRBV5-6,TRBJ2-1,ASSLSGLASNEQF
TRBV20-1,TRBJ2-7,SARDLGGLAEQY
TRBV14,TRBJ2-1,ASSQGTSGRYPF
TRBV18,TRBJ1-1,ASSLTGTEGTEAF
TRBV7-7,TRBJ2-1,ASSMDRGRDNEQF
TRBV10-3,TRBJ2-5,AISERLQDRPETQY
TRBV20-1,TRBJ2-3,SAIIPNRDRGTDTQY
TRBV7-9,TRBJ2-3,ASSGRQGTDTQY
TRBV6-2/TRBV6-3,TRBJ2-7,ASREPGQGYYEQY
TRBV30,TRBJ2-5,AWQTGAETQY
TRBV20-1,TRBJ2-3,SARFRPPTDTQY
TRBV6-4,TRBJ2-7,ASKRPGLRSYEQY
TRBV20-1,TRBJ1-2,SARAPDTNYGYT
TRBV7-8,TRBJ1-4,ASSLGTLRGEKLF
TRBV12-3/TRBV12-4,TRBJ2-5,ASSKTGGPQETQY
TRBV4-3,TRBJ2-5,ASSQEGTGVRETQY
TRBV28,TRBJ2-7,ASSFLTSGSYEQY
TRBV20-1,TRBJ1-2,SAREPTSNYGYT
TRBV28,TRBJ2-3,ASSSGGGGGSSTDTQY
TRBV29-1,TRBJ2-1,SVGGSGTPYNEQF
TRBV10-3,TRBJ2-2,AISRQGSSNTGELF
TRBV5-6,TRBJ2-3,ASSSEDWYTDTQY
TRBV27,TRBJ1-5,ASSHRDSNQPQH
TRBV20-1,TRBJ2-1,SARRSSVTYNEQF
TRBV5-1,TRBJ2-5,ASSLVTAVQETQY
TRBV6-2/TRBV6-3,TRBJ2-1,ASSPRQTRYNEQF
TRBV29-1,TRBJ2-7,SVSSQAYEQY
TRBV12-3/TRBV12-4,TRBJ2-7,ASSFSGANVEQY